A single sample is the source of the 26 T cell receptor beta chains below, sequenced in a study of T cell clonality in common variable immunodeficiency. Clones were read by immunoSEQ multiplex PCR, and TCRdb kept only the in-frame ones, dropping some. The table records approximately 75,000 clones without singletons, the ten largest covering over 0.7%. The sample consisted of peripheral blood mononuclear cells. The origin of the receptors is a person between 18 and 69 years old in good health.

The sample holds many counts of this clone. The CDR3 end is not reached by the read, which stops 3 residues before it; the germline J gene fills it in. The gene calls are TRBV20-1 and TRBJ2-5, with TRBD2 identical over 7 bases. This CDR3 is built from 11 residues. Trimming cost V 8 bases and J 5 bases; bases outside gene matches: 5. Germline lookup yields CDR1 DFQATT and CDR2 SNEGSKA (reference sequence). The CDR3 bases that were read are TGCAGTTCTCTACTAGCGGAGACC. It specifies CSSLLAET. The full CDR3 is CSSLLAETQYF.

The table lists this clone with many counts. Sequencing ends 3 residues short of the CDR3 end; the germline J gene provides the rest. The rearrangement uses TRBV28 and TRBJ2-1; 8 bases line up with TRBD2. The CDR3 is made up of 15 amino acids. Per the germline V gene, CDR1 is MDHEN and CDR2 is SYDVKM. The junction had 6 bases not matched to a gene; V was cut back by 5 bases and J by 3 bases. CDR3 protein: CASSPPLAGYNEQFF. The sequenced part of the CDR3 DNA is TGTGCCAGCAGTCCCCCGCTAGCGGGCTACAATGAG. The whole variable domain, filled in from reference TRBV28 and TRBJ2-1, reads DVKVTQSSRYLVKRTGEKVFLECVQDMDHENMFWYRQDPGLGLRLIYFSYDVKMKEKGDIPEGYSVSREKKERFSLILESASTNQTSMYLCASSPPLAGYNEQFFGPGTRLTVL.

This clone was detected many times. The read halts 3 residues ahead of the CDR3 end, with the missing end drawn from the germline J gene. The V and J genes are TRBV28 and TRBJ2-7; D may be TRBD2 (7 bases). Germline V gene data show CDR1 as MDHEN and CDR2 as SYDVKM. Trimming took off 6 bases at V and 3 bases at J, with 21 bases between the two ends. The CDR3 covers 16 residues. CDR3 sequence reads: CASSPRGGTRIYEQYF. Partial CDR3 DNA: TGTGCCAGCAGCCCGAGGGGGGGGACACGAATCTACGAG.

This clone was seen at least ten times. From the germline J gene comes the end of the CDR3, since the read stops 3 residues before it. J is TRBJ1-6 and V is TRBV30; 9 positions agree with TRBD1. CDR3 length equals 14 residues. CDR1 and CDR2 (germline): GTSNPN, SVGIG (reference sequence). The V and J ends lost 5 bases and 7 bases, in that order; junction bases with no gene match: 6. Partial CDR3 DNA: TGTGCCTGGGGGACAGGGAATGAGAATTCACCC. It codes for CAWGTGNENSP. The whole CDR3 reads CAWGTGNENSPLHF. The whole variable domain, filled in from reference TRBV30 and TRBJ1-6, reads SQTIHQWPATLVQPVGSPLSLECTVEGTSNPNLYWYRQAAGRGLQLLFYSVGIGQISSEVPQNLSASRPQDRQFILSSKKLLLSDSGFYLCAWGTGNENSPLHFGNGTRLTVT.

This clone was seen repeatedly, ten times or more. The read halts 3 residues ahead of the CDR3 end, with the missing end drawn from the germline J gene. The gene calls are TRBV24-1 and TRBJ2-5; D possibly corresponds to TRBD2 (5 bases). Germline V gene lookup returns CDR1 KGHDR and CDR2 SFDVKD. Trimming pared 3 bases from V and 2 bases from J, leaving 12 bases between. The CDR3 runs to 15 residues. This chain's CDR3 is CATSDPLGEQETQYF. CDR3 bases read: TGTGCCACCAGTGATCCACTCGGGGAGCAAGAGACC.

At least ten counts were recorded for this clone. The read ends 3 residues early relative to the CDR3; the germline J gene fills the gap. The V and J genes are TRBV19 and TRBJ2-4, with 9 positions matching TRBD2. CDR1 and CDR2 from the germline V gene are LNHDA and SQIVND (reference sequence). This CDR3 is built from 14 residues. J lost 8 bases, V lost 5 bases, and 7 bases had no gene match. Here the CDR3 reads CASSFGLAKDIQYF. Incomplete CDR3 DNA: TGTGCCAGTAGTTTCGGACTAGCGAAGGACATT.

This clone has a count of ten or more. The CDR3 sequence is CASSSTGNVLDTEAFF. Partial CDR3 DNA: TGTGCCAGTAGTAGTACAGGGAACGTTCTGGACACTGAA. This sequence joins TRBV19 and TRBJ1-1, with D possibly TRBD1 on 6 matching bases. Read data end 3 residues before the CDR3 end; the end is taken from the germline J gene. This CDR3 has 16 residues. V dropped 4 bases and J dropped 3 bases, with 18 bases sitting between them. Per the germline V gene, CDR1 is LNHDA and CDR2 is SQIVND (reference sequence).

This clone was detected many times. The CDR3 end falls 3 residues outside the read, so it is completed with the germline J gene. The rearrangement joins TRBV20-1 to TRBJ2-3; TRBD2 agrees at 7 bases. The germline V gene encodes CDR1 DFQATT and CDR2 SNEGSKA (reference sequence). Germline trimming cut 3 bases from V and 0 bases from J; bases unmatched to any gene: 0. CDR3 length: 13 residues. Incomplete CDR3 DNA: TGCAGTGCTAGGCGGGGGAGCACAGATACG. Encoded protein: CSARRGSTDT. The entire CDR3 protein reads CSARRGSTDTQYF.

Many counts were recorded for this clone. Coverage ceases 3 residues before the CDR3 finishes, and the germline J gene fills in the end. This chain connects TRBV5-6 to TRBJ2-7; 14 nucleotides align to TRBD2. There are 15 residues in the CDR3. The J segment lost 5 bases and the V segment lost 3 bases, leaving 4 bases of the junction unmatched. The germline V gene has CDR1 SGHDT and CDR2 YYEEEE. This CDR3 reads CASSWGLAGENEQYF. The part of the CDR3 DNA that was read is TGTGCCAGCAGCTGGGGACTAGCGGGAGAGAACGAG.

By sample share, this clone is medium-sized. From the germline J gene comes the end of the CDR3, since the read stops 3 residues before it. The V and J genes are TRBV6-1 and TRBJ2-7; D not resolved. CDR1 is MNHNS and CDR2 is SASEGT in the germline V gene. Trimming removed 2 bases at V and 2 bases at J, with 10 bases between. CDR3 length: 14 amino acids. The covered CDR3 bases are TGTGCCAGCAGTGAATTCGAAAGCCCCTACGAG. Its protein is CASSEFESPYE. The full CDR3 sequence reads CASSEFESPYEQYF.

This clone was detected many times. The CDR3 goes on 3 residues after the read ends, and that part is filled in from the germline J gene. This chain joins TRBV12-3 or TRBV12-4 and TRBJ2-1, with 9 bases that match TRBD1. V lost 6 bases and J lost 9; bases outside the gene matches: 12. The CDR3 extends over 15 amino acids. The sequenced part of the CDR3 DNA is TGTGCCAGCAGGTATAGGGACAGGGACTTCAGTGAG. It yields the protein CASRYRDRDFSE. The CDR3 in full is CASRYRDRDFSEQFF.

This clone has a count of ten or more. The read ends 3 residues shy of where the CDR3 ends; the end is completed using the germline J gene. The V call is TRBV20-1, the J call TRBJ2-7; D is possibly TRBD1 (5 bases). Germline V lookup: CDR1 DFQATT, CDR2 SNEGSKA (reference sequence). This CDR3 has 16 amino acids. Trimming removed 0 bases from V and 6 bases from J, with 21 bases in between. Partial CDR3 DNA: TGCAGTGCTAGAGATTTTTCAGGGCCCTATCCCCTCGAG. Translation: CSARDFSGPYPLE. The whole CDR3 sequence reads CSARDFSGPYPLEQYF.

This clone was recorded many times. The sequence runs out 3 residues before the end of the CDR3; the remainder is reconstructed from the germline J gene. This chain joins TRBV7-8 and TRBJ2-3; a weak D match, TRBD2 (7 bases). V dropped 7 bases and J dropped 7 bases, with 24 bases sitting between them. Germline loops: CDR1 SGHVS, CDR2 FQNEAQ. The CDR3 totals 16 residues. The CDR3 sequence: CASNRGASPRSNTQYF. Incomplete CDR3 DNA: TGTGCCAGCAACCGGGGGGCTAGTCCCCGGTCCAATACG. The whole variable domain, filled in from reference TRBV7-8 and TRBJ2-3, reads GAGVSQSPRYKVAKRGQDVALRCDPISGHVSLFWYQQALGQGPEFLTYFQNEAQLDKSGLPSDRFFAERPEGSVSTLKIQRTQQEDSAVYLCASNRGASPRSNTQYFGPGTRLTVL.

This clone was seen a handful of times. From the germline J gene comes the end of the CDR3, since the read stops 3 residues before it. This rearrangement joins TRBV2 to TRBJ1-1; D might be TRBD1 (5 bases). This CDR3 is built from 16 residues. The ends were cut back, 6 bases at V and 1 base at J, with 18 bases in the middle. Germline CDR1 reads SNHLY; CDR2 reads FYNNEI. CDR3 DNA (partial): TGTGCCAGCAGGTCTGGGGCCCTTAGGGGGAACACTGAA. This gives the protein CASRSGALRGNTE. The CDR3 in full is CASRSGALRGNTEAFF.

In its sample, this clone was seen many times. CDR3 in amino acids: CASSFSTSSYEQYF. Incomplete CDR3 DNA: TGTGCCAGCAGCTTCTCGACTAGCAGCTACGAG. The genes are TRBV7-2 and TRBJ2-7, with TRBD2 matching 7 bases. The sequence runs out 3 residues before the end of the CDR3; the remainder is reconstructed from the germline J gene. V was clipped by 3 bases and J by 3 bases; unmatched bases: 5. The germline CDR1 and CDR2 sequences are SGHTA and FQGNSA. This CDR3 comprises 14 residues.

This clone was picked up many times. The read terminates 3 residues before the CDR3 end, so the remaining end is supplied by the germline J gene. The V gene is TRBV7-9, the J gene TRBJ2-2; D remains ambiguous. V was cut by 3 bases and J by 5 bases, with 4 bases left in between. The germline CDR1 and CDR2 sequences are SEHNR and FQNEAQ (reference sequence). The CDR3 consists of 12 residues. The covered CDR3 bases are TGTGCCAGCAGCTTCCATACCGGGGAG. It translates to CASSFHTGE. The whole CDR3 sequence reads CASSFHTGELFF.

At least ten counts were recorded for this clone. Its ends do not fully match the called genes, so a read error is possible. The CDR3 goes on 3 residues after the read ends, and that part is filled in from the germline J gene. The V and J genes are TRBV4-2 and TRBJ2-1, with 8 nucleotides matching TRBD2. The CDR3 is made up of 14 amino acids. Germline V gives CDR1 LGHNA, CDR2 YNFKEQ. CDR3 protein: CASSQDRTSIEQFF. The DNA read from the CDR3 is TGCGCCAGCAGCCAAGACCGGACTAGCATTGAG.

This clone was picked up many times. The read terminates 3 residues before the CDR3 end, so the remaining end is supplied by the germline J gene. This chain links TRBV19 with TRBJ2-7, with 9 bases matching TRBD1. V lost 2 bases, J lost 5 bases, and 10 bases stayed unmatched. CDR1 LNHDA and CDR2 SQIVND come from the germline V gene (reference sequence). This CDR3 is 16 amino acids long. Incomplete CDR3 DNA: TGTGCCAGTAGTATAATAGGGGACAGGGTCGGCCACGAG. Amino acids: CASSIIGDRVGHE. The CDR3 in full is CASSIIGDRVGHEQYF.

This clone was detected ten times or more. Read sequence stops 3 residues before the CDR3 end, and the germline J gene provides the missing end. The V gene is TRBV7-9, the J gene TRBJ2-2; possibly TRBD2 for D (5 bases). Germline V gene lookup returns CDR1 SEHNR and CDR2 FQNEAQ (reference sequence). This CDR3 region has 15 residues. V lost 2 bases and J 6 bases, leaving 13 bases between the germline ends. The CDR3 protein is CASSLRTGWSGELFF. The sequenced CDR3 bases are TGTGCCAGCAGCTTACGGACTGGCTGGTCCGGGGAG. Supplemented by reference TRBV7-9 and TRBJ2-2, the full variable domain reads DTGVSQNPRHKITKRGQNVTFRCDPISEHNRLYWYRQTLGQGPEFLTYFQNEAQLEKSRLLSDRFSAERPKGSFSTLEIQRTEQGDSAMYLCASSLRTGWSGELFFGEGSRLTVL.

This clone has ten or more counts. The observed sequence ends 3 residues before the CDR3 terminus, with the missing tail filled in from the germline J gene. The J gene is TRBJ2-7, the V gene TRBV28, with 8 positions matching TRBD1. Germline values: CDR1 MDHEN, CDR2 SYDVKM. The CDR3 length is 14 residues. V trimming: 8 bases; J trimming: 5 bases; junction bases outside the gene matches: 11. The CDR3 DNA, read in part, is TGTGCCAGCCGGCTCACGGACAGGGACAACGAG. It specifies CASRLTDRDNE. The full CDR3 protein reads CASRLTDRDNEQYF.

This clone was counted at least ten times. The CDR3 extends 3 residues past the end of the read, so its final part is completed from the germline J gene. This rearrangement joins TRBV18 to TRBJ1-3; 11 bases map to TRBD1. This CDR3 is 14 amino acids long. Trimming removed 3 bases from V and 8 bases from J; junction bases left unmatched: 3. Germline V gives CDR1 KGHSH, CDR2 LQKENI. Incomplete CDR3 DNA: TGTGCCAGCTCACCGGACAGGGGGCTGGACACC. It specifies CASSPDRGLDT. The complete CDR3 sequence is CASSPDRGLDTIYF.

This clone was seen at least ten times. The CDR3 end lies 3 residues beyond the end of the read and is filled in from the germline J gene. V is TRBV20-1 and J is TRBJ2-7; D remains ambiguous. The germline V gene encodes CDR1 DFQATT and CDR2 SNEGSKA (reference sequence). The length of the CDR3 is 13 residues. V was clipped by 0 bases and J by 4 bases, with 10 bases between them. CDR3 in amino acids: CSARDKTDYEQYF. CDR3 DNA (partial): TGCAGTGCTAGAGATAAAACAGATTACGAG.

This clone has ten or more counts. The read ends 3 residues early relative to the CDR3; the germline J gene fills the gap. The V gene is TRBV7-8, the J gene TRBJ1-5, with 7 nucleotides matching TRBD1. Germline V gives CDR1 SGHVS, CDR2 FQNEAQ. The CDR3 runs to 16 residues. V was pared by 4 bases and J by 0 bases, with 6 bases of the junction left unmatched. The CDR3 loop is CASSYNRGLSNQPQHF. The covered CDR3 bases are TGTGCCAGCAGCTACAACAGGGGACTTAGCAATCAGCCC.

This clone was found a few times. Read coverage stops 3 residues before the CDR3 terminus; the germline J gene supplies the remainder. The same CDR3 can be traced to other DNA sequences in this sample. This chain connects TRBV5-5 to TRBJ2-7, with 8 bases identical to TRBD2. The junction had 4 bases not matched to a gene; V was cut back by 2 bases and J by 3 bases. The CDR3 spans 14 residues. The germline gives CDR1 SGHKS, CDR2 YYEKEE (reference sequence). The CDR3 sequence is CASSFGSGSYEQYF. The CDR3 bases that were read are TGTGCCAGCAGCTTCGGCAGCGGGAGCTACGAG.

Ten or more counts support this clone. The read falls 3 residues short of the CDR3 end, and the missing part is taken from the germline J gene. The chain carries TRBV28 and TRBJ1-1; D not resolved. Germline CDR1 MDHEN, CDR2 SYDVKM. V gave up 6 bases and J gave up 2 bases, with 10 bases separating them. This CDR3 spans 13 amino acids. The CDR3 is CASSSRLNTEAFF. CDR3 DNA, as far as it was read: TGTGCCAGCAGCTCTAGACTAAACACTGAA.

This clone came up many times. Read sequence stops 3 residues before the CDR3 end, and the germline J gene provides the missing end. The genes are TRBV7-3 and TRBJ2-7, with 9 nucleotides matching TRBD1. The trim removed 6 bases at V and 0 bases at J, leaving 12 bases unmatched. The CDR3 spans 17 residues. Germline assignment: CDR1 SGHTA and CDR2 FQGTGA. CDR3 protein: CASSRLTGGDFSYEQYF. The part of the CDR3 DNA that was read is TGTGCCAGCAGTCGGCTAACAGGGGGCGACTTCTCCTACGAG.